This T cell receptor beta chain was profiled in a study of CD4 and CD8 cells across lung adenocarcinoma regions. The patients had localized lung adenocarcinoma, a non-small cell subtype. This clonotype was counted ten times or more. Trimming removed 0 bases at V and 9 bases at J, with 6 bases between. The CDR3 runs 13 residues. Germline assignment: CDR1 MNHEY and CDR2 SMNVEV (reference sequence). TCRdb recomputed calls from the PCR reads with MiXCR, one row per CDR3 protein. The table has around 23,000 distinct CDR3 sequences, about 50% seen once. This TCR derives from a male donor with lung adenocarcinoma. The CD4 and CD8 labels of this study may be unreliable. V gene TRBV27 combines with J gene TRBJ1-6; no clear D. Sequencing was done on a sample of CD8+ T cells from the center of a lung tumor. The CDR3 loop is CASSLSPVSPLHF. For the CDR3, the DNA is TGTGCCAGCAGTTTATCCCCGGTTTCACCCCTCCACTTT.